Following are 12 T cell receptor beta chains from one sample sequenced in a study of blood T cell repertoires in COVID-19. Using immunoSEQ multiplex PCR, the repertoire was profiled, and TCRdb retains in-frame clones only, with some absent. This table holds around 78,000 clones, roughly 80% found once. Input material: peripheral blood. All receptors derive from a human donor in a cohort sampled during active COVID-19.

This sequence joins TRBV19 and TRBJ2-6; weak D call: TRBD2 (5 bases). The CDR3 contains 16 residues. Germline loops: CDR1 LNHDA, CDR2 SQIVND (reference sequence). Deletions cut 0 bases from V and 4 bases from J, with 10 bases between. CDR3 sequence reads: CASSIERELGANVLTF. DNA for the CDR3: TGTGCCAGTAGTATAGAGAGGGAGCTGGGGGCCAACGTCCTGACTTTC.

The chain joins TRBV6-5 to TRBJ1-1, with 9 bases that match TRBD1. V shed 8 bases and J 3 bases; nucleotides not matched to a gene: 4. This CDR3 has 13 amino acids. Germline V gene sequence: CDR1 MNHEY, CDR2 SVGAGI. The CDR3 loop is CASGRDRDTEAFF. As DNA, the CDR3 is TGTGCCAGCGGCCGGGACAGGGACACTGAAGCTTTCTTT.

This chain links TRBV2 with TRBJ2-1, with 7 bases matching TRBD1. This CDR3 comprises 14 residues. Germline CDR1 is SNHLY and CDR2 is FYNNEI. V lost 7 bases to trimming and J lost 1 base; unmatched junction nucleotides: 4. The CDR3 nucleotides are TGTGCCAGCAACCGGGACAGTTCCTACAATGAGCAGTTCTTC. It yields the protein CASNRDSSYNEQFF.

The chain is built from TRBV6-1 and TRBJ1-5; D remains unclear. The CDR3 totals 13 residues. V lost 0 bases and J 6 bases, leaving 6 bases between the germline ends. CDR1 and CDR2 (germline): MNHNS, SASEGT. The CDR3 nucleotides read TGTGCCAGCAGTGAAGCCCTCCGTCAGCCCCAGCATTTT. The encoded protein is CASSEALRQPQHF.

The chain has TRBV10-2 and TRBJ2-3; TRBD2 agrees at 10 bases. Germline CDR1 is WSHSY and CDR2 is SAAADI. Unmatched junction bases numbered 9, after V lost 6 bases and J lost 6 bases. The CDR3 extends over 15 amino acids. CDR3 residues: CASSDPGLATDTQYF. The DNA of the CDR3 is TGCGCCAGCAGCGACCCGGGACTAGCGACCGATACGCAGTATTTT.

This clone was seen only once. The chain joins TRBV28 to TRBJ2-3; 7 bases fit TRBD1. CDR3 length equals 14 residues. Germline trimming cut 6 bases from V and 1 base from J; bases unmatched to any gene: 4. In germline, CDR1 is MDHEN, CDR2 SYDVKM. The CDR3 bases are TGTGCCAGCAGCCCAACAGGGGGCACAGATACGCAGTATTTT. It encodes CASSPTGGTDTQYF.

This clone was picked up a small number of times. V usage is TRBV9 and J usage is TRBJ1-2, with TRBD1 as a possible D gene (5 bases). Germline CDR1 SGDLS, CDR2 YYNGEE. The CDR3 runs 13 residues. Trimming stripped 2 bases from V and 8 bases from J, with 13 bases between. The CDR3 here is CASSVAQARGYTF. The CDR3 coding sequence is TGTGCCAGCAGCGTGGCACAGGCGCGCGGCTACACCTTC.

The chain employs TRBV11-2 and TRBJ1-6; 8 positions agree with TRBD1. Losses at the gene ends were 3 bases for V and 8 bases for J; bases not matched to a gene: 3. The CDR3 sequence is 14 residues long. The germline V gene has CDR1 SGHAT and CDR2 FQNNGV. The CDR3 DNA sequence: TGTGCCAGCAGCTTCCAGGGGGCGGATTCACCCCTCCACTTT. Its protein product is CASSFQGADSPLHF.

The chain links TRBV5-1 to TRBJ1-1; weak D call: TRBD1 (5 bases). The CDR3 totals 16 residues. Germline V gene lookup returns CDR1 SGHRS and CDR2 YFSETQ. The V end lost 0 bases, the J end lost 7 bases, and 19 bases lay between the germline ends. CDR3 in DNA: TGCGCCAGCAGCTTGGCGGACACCGGGTCCATACTTGAAGCTTTCTTT. Protein: CASSLADTGSILEAFF.

This clone was counted a few times. The chain carries TRBV5-4 and TRBJ1-6; 12 bases align to TRBD1. Germline CDR1 reads SGHNT; CDR2 reads YYREEE (reference sequence). The CDR3 contains 15 residues. Trimming removed 4 bases from V and 6 bases from J; junction bases left unmatched: 2. CDR3 coding DNA: TGTGCCAGCAGCGGGACAGGGGGCGGTAATTCACCCCTCCACTTT. It specifies CASSGTGGGNSPLHF.

J is TRBJ2-7 and V is TRBV7-9; 10 nucleotides line up with TRBD1. The length of the CDR3 is 15 residues. The V gene end was trimmed by 5 bases and the J gene end by 3 bases; junction bases not matched to a gene: 7. The germline V gene has CDR1 SEHNR and CDR2 FQNEAQ (reference sequence). The CDR3 here is CASSASGTGVYEQYF. The CDR3 region has the DNA TGTGCCAGCAGCGCTTCCGGGACAGGGGTCTACGAGCAGTACTTC.

The genes are TRBV5-1 and TRBJ2-2; unclear D gene. This CDR3 has 14 residues. Germline-derived CDR1 and CDR2 are SGHRS and YFSETQ. Trimming removed 3 bases from V and 2 bases from J, with 8 bases in between. CDR3 coding DNA: TGCGCCAGCAGCTCGTCCCCTAACACCGGGGAGCTGTTTTTT. Translated: CASSSSPNTGELFF.